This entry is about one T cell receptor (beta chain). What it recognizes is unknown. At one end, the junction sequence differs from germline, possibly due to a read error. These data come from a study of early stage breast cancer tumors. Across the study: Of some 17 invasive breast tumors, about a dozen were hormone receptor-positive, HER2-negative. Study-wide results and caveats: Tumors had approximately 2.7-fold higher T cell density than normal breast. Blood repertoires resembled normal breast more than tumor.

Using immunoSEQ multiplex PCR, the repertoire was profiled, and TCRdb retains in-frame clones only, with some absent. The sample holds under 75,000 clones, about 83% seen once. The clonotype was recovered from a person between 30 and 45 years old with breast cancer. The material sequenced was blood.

CDR3 nucleotide sequence: TGTGCCAGCAGGGAAGGGGCTTGGACTGAAGCTTTCTTT. This gives the protein CASREGAWTEAFF. The J gene is TRBJ1-1, the V gene TRBV2; possible D gene TRBD1, 5 bases. There are 13 residues in the CDR3. Germline lookup yields CDR1 SNHLY and CDR2 FYNNEI.